This T cell receptor beta chain was retrieved from a study of OX40 agonist ivuxolimab in advanced cancers. General study results and limits: Also showing low normalized T-cell clonal expansion were some of the nonresponders.

Assay used: immunoSEQ multiplex PCR; TCRdb lists only in-frame clones, some missing. The sample consists of about 33,000 clones, more than 70% of them appearing once. The length of the CDR3 is 15 residues. Germline V gene lookup returns CDR1 MNHEY and CDR2 SMNVEV (reference sequence). V trimming: 5 bases; J trimming: 4 bases; junction bases outside the gene matches: 4. About this clone itself: Its matching antigen is unknown.

The receptor was isolated from an adult with an advanced solid tumor such as melanoma, head and neck, liver or kidney cancer. This specimen was CD4+ or CD8+ T cells sorted from blood, taken in a trial of the OX40 agonist ivuxolimab. V is TRBV27 and J is TRBJ2-1; 11 nucleotides match TRBD2. This CDR3 reads CASSGLAGGYNEQFF. The DNA of the CDR3 is TGTGCCAGCAGTGGGCTAGCGGGAGGTTACAATGAGCAGTTCTTC.